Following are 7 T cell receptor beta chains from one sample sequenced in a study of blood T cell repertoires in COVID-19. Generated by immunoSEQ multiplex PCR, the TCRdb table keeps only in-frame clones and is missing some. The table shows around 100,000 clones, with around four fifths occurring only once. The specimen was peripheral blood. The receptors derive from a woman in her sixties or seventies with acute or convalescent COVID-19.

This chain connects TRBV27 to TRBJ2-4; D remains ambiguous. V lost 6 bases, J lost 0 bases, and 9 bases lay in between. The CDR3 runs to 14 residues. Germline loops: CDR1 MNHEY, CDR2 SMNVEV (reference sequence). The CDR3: CASRGELAKNIQYF. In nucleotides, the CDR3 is TGTGCCAGCAGAGGAGAACTAGCCAAAAACATTCAGTACTTC.

DNA for the CDR3: TGCGCCAGCAGCCGGACGGGACAGGGGCTGGGCAATGAGCAGTTCTTC. This encodes CASSRTGQGLGNEQFF. The chain recombines TRBV4-3 with TRBJ2-1; 10 bases are a match to TRBD1. The junction had 9 bases not matched to a gene; V was cut back by 4 bases and J by 6 bases. This CDR3 comprises 16 residues. The V gene's germline CDR1 is LGHNA and CDR2 YSLEER.

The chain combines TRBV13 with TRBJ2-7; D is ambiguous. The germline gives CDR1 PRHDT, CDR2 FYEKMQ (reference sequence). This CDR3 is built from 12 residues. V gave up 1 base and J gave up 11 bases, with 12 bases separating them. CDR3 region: CASSLAPGKEYV. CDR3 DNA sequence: TGTGCCAGCAGCTTAGCACCAGGAAAGGAGTACGTC.

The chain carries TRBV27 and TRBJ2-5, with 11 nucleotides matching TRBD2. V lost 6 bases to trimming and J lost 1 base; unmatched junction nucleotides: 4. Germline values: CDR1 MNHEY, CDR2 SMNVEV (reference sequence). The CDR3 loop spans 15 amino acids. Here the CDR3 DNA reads TGTGCCAGCAGCCGACTAGCGGGGATCCAAGAGACCCAGTACTTC. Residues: CASSRLAGIQETQYF.

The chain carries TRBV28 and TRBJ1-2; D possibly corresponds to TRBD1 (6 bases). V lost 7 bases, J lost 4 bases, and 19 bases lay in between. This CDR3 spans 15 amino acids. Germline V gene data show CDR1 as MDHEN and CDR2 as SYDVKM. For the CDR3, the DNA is TGTGCCAGCACGTCCTCGGGGGGCCCTGGCTATGGCTACACCTTC. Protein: CASTSSGGPGYGYTF.

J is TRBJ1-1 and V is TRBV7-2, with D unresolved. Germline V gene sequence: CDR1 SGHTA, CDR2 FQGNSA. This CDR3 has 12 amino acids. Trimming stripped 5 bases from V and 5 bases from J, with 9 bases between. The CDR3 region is CASSRGRTEAFF. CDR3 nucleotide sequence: TGTGCCAGCAGCCGAGGGAGGACTGAAGCTTTCTTT.

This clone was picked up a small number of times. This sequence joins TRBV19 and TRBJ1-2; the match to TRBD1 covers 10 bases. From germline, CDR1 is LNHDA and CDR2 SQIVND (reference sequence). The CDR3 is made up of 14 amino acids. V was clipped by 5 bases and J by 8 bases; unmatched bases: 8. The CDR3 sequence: CASSLGQGTYGYTF. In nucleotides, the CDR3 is TGTGCCAGTAGTCTGGGACAGGGGACATACGGCTACACCTTC.